This T cell receptor beta chain was profiled in a study of identical twins. CDR1 MDHEN and CDR2 SYDVKM come from the germline V gene. Trimming removed 5 bases from V and 8 bases from J; junction bases left unmatched: 6. The CDR3 covers 16 residues. TCRdb fed the 5' RACE reads into MiXCR, producing one record per CDR3 protein. The sample holds approximately 350,000 distinct CDR3 sequences, 9% to 15% seen once. This sample was also put to use in a study of yellow fever vaccine responses in identical twins.

The TCR originated in a woman under 30 in good health. The chain carries TRBV28 and TRBJ2-1; 16 bases match TRBD2. The sample taken for sequencing was CD8+ T cells sorted from blood. CDR3 bases: TGTGCCAGCAGTCTGAGGGGACTAGCGGGAGGGGATGAGCAGTTCTTC. As protein: CASSLRGLAGGDEQFF.